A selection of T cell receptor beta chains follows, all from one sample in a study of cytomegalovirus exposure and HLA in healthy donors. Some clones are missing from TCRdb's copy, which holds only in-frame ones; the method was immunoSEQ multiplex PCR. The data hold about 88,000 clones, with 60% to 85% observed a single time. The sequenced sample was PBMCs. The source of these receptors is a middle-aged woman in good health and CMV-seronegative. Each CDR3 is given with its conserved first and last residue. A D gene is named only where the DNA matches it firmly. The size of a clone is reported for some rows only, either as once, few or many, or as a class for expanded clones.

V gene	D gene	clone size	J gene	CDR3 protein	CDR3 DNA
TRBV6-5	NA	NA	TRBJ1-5	CASSPQGHKPQHF	TGTGCCAGCAGTCCACAGGGTCATAAGCCCCAGCATTTT
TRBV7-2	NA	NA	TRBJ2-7	CASSFHSWRAPYEQYF	TGTGCCAGCAGCTTCCATTCATGGCGGGCCCCCTACGAGCAGTACTTC
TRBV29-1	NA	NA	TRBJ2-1	CSVVAPVNEQFF	TGCAGCGTTGTGGCTCCTGTGAATGAGCAGTTCTTC
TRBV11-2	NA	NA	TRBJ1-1	CASSALNTEAFF	TGTGCCAGCAGTGCGTTGAACACTGAAGCTTTCTTT
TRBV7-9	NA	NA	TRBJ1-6	CASSLGGVDNSPLHF	TGTGCCAGCAGCTTGGGAGGGGTGGATAATTCACCCCTCCACTTT
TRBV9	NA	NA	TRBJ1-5	CASSPNQPQHF	TGTGCCAGCAGCCCGAATCAGCCCCAGCATTTT
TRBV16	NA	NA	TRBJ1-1	CASSQTADTEAFF	TGTGCCAGCAGCCAGACGGCGGACACTGAAGCTTTCTTT
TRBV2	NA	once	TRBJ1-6	CASRVGQAGNSPLHF	TGTGCCAGCAGAGTGGGCCAGGCGGGTAATTCACCCCTCCACTTT
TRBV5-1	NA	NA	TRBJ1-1	CASKLLGTKGYEAFF	TGCGCCAGCAAGCTTTTAGGGACTAAGGGTTATGAAGCTTTCTTT
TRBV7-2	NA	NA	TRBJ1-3	CASRASGGLSSGNTIYF	TGTGCCAGCAGGGCTTCCGGGGGACTTAGCTCTGGAAACACCATATATTTT
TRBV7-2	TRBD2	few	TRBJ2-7	CASSFGLAGGHEQYF	TGTGCCAGCAGCTTTGGACTAGCGGGGGGGCACGAGCAGTACTTC
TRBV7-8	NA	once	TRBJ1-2	CASSVTGLSDGYTF	TGTGCCAGCTCCGTTACAGGGCTTTCGGATGGCTACACCTTC
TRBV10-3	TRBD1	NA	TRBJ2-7	CAISDRDRGSYEQYF	TGTGCCATCAGTGACAGGGACAGGGGATCCTACGAGCAGTACTTC